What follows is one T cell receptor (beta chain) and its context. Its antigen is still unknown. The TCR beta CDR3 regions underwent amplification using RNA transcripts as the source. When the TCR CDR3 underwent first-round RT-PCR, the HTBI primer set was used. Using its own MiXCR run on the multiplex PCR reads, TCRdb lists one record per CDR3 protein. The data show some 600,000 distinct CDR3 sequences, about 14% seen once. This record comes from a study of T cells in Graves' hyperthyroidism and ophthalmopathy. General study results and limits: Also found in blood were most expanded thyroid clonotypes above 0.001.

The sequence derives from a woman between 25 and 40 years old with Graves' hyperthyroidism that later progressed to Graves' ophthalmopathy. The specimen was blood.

The chain's CDR3 is CASSISSGRGTGELFF. The CDR3 DNA is TGTGCCAGTAGTATCTCAAGCGGGAGAGGGACCGGGGAGCTGTTTTTT. The rearrangement uses TRBV19 and TRBJ2-2; TRBD2 matches 8 bases. CDR3 length: 16 amino acids. J gave up 5 bases and V 3 bases, and 8 bases lay outside the gene matches. The germline V gene has CDR1 LNHDA and CDR2 SQIVND (reference sequence).